The rows below give T cell receptor beta chains drawn from one sample of a study of a mutant IDH1 vaccine in newly diagnosed glioma. Here immunoSEQ multiplex PCR was the method, and the copy in TCRdb shows in-frame clones only, minus some. The table includes around 100,000 clones, approximately 89% detected once. These receptors' antigens are unknown. The source was PBMCs, collected from a glioma patient whose treatment included an IDH1 peptide vaccine. The source is a woman in her forties or fifties with glioma. The conserved cysteine and the conserved F or W are not part of the CDR3 here. Each record gives: CDR3 length, V gene, D gene, J gene, clone size, CDR3 protein. A D gene is named only where the DNA matches it firmly. Size values are once, few and many counts, or a class for expanded clones, and some rows have none.

>13|TRBV18|.|TRBJ1-1|once
ASSPPSSGPFEAF
>12|TRBV18|TRBD2|TRBJ2-7|.
ASSPGGRPYEQY
>9|TRBV6-5|.|TRBJ2-7|.
ASRSSYEQY
>15|TRBV4-1|TRBD1|TRBJ1-6|.
ASSQVFTRGLGSPLH
>12|TRBV30|.|TRBJ2-5|.
AWSVLGPQETQY
>11|TRBV5-1|.|TRBJ1-1|.
ASSLDGGTEAF
>9|TRBV5-3|.|TRBJ1-4|few
ARSPEEKLF
>13|TRBV19|.|TRBJ1-1|.
ASSIRGGRGTEAF
>11|TRBV30|.|TRBJ2-5|once
AWSRLFQETQY
>12|TRBV2|TRBD1|TRBJ1-2|.
ASRGQGRDYGYT
>13|TRBV5-8|.|TRBJ1-5|.
ASSITSGANQPQH